Listed here is a single T cell receptor (beta chain). Germline trimming cut 5 bases from V and 7 bases from J; bases unmatched to any gene: 17. Germline V gene data show CDR1 as SQVTM and CDR2 as ANQGSEA. CDR3 length equals 16 residues. These data belong to a study of cytotoxic CD8 clonotypes in ibrutinib-treated CLL. TCRdb keeps only in-frame clones here, not all; method: immunoSEQ multiplex PCR. The sample lists around 16,000 clones, roughly 65% seen once, with over 15% in the top ten. The chain links TRBV29-1 to TRBJ2-4; TRBD2 agrees at 7 bases. The sample consisted of PBMCs, taken before ibrutinib treatment. The clonotype comes from a human donor with chronic lymphocytic leukemia. DNA for the CDR3: TGCAGCGTTTTGAATTGGGAGGGCAGGGAGGGCAACATTCAGTACTTC. Its protein is CSVLNWEGREGNIQYF.